The table lists the clone carrying this T cell receptor beta chain with a few counts. Each CDR3 protein gets one entry after TCRdb re-called the 5' RACE reads with MiXCR. Of just under 350,000 distinct CDR3 sequences detected, 13% appear once; the ten largest clones hold 20% to 25%. This record comes from a study of T-cell memory formation after mild COVID-19. V shed 6 bases and J 0 bases; nucleotides not matched to a gene: 10. This CDR3 has 18 amino acids. In germline, CDR1 is MGHDK, CDR2 SYGVNS. The chain is built from TRBV25-1 and TRBJ2-6, with 8 bases matching TRBD2. The TCR was taken from a man aged 18 to 30 who had mild COVID-19 (a few samples of this study predate the infection). Cell type and time point are not known. Sample: PBMCs or a T cell subset sorted from them (not recorded which). The CDR3 coding sequence is TGTGCCAGCAGCATACTAGCGGCGGGAGTCTCTGGGGCCAACGTCCTGACTTTC. Protein product: CASSILAAGVSGANVLTF. Looking up the rest from reference TRBV25-1 and TRBJ2-6 gives the full variable domain: EADIYQTPRYLVIGTGKKITLECSQTMGHDKMYWYQQDPGMELHLIHYSYGVNSTEKGDLSSESTVSRIRTEHFPLTLESARPSHTSQYLCASSILAAGVSGANVLTFGAGSRLTVL.